This T cell receptor beta chain was identified during a study of T-cell reconstitution after alpha-beta-depleted transplantation in children. Study-level findings and limits: Surviving thymic progenitors and recipient T cells were the source of high TCRbeta diversity at day 60 in some patients.

Trimming removed 6 bases at V and 4 bases at J, with 9 bases between. The CDR3 extends over 11 amino acids. Germline-derived CDR1 and CDR2 are SQVTM and ANQGSEA. Construction of the TCRbeta library involved unique molecular identifiers. One entry per CDR3 protein results from TCRdb running MiXCR on the PCR reads. The sample lists approximately 250,000 distinct CDR3 sequences; roughly a quarter were seen once. The sample holds many counts of this clonotype. Its specificity is not known. The input for sequencing was PBMCs, taken before TCRalphabeta/CD19-depleted stem cell transplant. V is TRBV29-1 and J is TRBJ2-5; possibly TRBD2 for D (5 bases). This sequence was found in a girl aged 2 to 10 with Fanconi anemia, due to receive a stem cell transplant. This CDR3 is CSVPRGETQYF. The CDR3 nucleotides are TGCAGCGTACCCCGGGGAGAGACCCAGTACTTC. Full variable domain (outside the CDR3, taken from reference TRBV29-1 and TRBJ2-5): SAVISQKPSRDICQRGTSLTIQCQVDSQVTMMFWYRQQPGQSLTLIATANQGSEATYESGFVIDKFPISRPNLTFSTLTVSNMSPEDSSIYLCSVPRGETQYFGPGTRLLVL.